What follows describes a single TCR beta chain. Its antigen is still unknown. This sample stems from a study of glioma-infiltrating T cells after dendritic cell vaccination. Across the whole study: Monocyte-derived dendritic cells, cultured less than 9 days with IL-4 and GM-CSF, were pulsed with autologous tumor lysate. Regarding the study as a whole: The cohort had few patients with full blood and tumor sets.

Patients had residual fresh-frozen tumor tissue and more than two years of survival data. Using immunoSEQ multiplex PCR, the repertoire was profiled, and TCRdb retains in-frame clones only, with some absent. Of roughly 83,000 clones listed, 70% to 90% were seen once; the top ten hold approximately 15%. Unmatched junction bases numbered 11, after V lost 8 bases and J lost 4 bases. The CDR3 contains 14 residues. From germline, CDR1 is SNHLY and CDR2 FYNNEI. This TCR derives from a human donor with glioblastoma. The V call is TRBV2, the J call TRBJ2-7; TRBD1 matches at 7 bases. The specimen was blood, collected before dendritic cell vaccination. CDR3 region: CASSPDRVLYEQYF. Written as DNA, the CDR3 is TGTGCCAGCTCCCCTGACAGGGTTTTGTACGAGCAGTACTTC.